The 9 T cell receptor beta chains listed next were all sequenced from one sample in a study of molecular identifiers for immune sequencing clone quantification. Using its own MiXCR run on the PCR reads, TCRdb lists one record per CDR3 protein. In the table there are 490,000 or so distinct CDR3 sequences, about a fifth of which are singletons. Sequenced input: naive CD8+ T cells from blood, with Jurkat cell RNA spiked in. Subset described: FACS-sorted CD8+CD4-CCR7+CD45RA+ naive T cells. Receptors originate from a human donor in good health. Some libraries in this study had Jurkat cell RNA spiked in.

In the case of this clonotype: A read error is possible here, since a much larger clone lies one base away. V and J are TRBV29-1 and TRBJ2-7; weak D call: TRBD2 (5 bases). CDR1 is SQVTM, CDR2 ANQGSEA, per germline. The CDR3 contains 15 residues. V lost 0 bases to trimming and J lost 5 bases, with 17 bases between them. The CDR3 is CSVEDPARAGDEQYF. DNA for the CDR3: TGCAGCGTTGAAGATCCGGCAAGGGCCGGGGACGAGCAGTACTTC.

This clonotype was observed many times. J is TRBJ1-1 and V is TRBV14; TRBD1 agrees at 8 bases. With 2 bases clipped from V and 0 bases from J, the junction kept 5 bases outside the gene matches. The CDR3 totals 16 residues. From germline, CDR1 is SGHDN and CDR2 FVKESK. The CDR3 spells CASSQTRGPMNTEAFF. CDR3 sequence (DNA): TGTGCCAGCAGCCAAACCAGGGGGCCTATGAACACTGAAGCTTTCTTT.

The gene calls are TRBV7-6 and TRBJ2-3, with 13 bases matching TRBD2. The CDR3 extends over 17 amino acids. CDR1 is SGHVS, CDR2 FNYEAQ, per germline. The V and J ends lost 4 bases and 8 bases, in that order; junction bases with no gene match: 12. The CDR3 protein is CASSSSKTSGRAGTQYF. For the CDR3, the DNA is TGTGCCAGCAGCTCTTCCAAAACTAGCGGGAGGGCGGGTACGCAGTATTTT.

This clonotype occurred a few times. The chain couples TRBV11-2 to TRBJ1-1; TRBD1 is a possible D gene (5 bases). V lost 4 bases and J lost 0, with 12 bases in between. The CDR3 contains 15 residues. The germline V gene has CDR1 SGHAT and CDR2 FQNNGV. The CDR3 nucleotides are TGTGCCAGCAGCTCTACTGGGGGGATGAACACTGAAGCTTTCTTT. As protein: CASSSTGGMNTEAFF.

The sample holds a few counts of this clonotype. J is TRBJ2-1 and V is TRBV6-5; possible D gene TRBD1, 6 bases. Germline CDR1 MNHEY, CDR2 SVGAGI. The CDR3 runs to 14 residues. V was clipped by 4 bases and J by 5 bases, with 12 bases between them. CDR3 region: CASSSLGGHNEQFF. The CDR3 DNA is TGTGCCAGCAGTTCTCTAGGGGGACACAATGAGCAGTTCTTC.

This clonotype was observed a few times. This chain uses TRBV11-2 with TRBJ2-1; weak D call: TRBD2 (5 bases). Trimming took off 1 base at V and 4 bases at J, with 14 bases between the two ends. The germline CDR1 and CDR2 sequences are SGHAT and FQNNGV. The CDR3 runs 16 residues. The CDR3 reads CASSLVAAVRYNEQFF. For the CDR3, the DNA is TGTGCCAGCAGCTTAGTGGCAGCGGTAAGGTACAATGAGCAGTTCTTC.

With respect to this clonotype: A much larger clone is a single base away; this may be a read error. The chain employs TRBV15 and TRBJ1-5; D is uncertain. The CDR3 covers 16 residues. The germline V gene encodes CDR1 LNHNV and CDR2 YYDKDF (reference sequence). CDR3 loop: CATGRARMGLDQPQHF. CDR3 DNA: TGTGCCACCGGCAGAGCGAGGATGGGGTTGGATCAGCCCCAGCATTTT. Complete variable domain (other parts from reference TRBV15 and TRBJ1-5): DAMVIQNPRYQVTQFGKPVTLSCSQTLNHNVMYWYQQKSSQAPKLLFHYYDKDFNNEADTPDNFQSRRPNTSFCFLDIRSPGLGDTAMYLCATGRARMGLDQPQHFGDGTRLSIL.

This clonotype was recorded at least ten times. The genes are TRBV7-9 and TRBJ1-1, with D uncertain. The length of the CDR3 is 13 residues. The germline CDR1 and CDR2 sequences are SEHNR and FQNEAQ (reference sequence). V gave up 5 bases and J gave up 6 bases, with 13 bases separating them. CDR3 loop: CASSPVPLSEAFF. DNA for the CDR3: TGTGCCAGCAGCCCAGTACCATTATCTGAAGCTTTCTTT.

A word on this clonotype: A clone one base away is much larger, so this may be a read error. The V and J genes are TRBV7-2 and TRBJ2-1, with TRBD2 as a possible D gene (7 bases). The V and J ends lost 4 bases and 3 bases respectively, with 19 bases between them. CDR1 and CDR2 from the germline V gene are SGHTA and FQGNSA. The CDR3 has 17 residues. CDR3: CASSSRIGGVVYNEQFF. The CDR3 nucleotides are TGTGCCAGCAGCTCGCGGATAGGGGGGGTAGTCTACAATGAGCAGTTCTTC.